This T cell receptor beta chain comes out of a study of T cell responses to AZD1222 COVID-19 vaccine. Study results and caveats: Repertoire sampling occurred only after the peak T cell response. Baseline seropositivity characterized only six AZD1222 recipients.

The repertoire was sequenced with immunoSEQ multiplex PCR; TCRdb's copy has only in-frame clones and lacks some. The sample shows 95,000 to 100,000 clones, roughly 90% of them seen only once. This clone was seen only a few times. Its matching antigen is unknown. The germline gives CDR1 KGHSH, CDR2 LQKENI. Trimming at V came to 2 bases and at J to 4 bases, leaving 5 bases not matched to a gene. The CDR3 contains 15 residues. Source: peripheral blood, taken 28 days after the second AZD1222 dose. The genes are TRBV18 and TRBJ2-7; 10 bases fit TRBD2. This sequence originates from an adult who received the AZD1222 COVID-19 vaccine. The DNA of the CDR3 is TGTGCCAGCTCACCAAGAGCGGGAGGGATTTACGAGCAGTACTTC. Amino acids: CASSPRAGGIYEQYF.